Sequencing of this TCR beta chain was carried out in a study of circulating CD8 cells and anti-PD-1 response in melanoma. Study-wide results and caveats: Under 7% of TRB clonotypes were shared between subsets at M1.

The QIAseq Immune Repertoire TCR panel built the libraries from around 15 ng of total RNA. One entry per CDR3 protein results from TCRdb running MiXCR on the reads. In the table there are some 430 distinct CDR3 sequences, around 8.2% of which are singletons. In its sample, this clonotype was seen once. The antigen remains undetermined. One end of the junction fails to match germline, which may point to a read error. Four subsets defined by PD-1 and/or TIGIT were sorted from live CD3+CD8+TCRalphabeta+ cells. Germline assignment: CDR1 LNHDA and CDR2 SQIVND (reference sequence). The CDR3 is 17 amino acids.

This TCR was recovered from a human donor with melanoma. V gene TRBV19 combines with J gene TRBJ2-3, with 8 bases identical to TRBD2. Source: CD8+ T cells from PBMCs, taken at baseline or after one month of anti-PD-1 therapy (not recorded which). The CDR3 spells CASSRERGRASTDTQCF. The CDR3 DNA reads TGTGCCAGTAGTAGAGAGCGGGGGAGGGCTAGCACAGATACGCAGTGTTTT. Full variable domain (outside the CDR3, taken from reference TRBV19 and TRBJ2-3): DGGITQSPKYLFRKEGQNVTLSCEQNLNHDAMYWYRQDPGQGLRLIYYSQIVNDFQKGDIAEGYSVSREKKESFPLTVTSAQKNPTAFYLCASSRERGRASTDTQCFGPGTRLTVL.